These T cell receptor beta chains were read from a single sample in a study of blood T cell repertoires in COVID-19. The repertoire was sequenced with immunoSEQ multiplex PCR; TCRdb's copy has only in-frame clones and lacks some. The table has around 15,000 clones, about 87% seen once. The sequencing sample was made of peripheral blood. Receptors originate from a human donor in a cohort sampled during active COVID-19. The CDR3 runs from the conserved cysteine through the conserved F or W. Each record gives: V gene, D gene, J gene, clone size, CDR3 protein, CDR3 DNA. D genes are given only for firm matches. A clone size is listed for some rows: how often the clone was seen (once, few, many), or a class if it is expanded.

TRBV9	.	TRBJ1-5	.	CASSVGAEVDQPQHF	TGTGCCAGCAGCGTAGGGGCCGAAGTGGATCAGCCCCAGCATTTT
TRBV7-2	TRBD1	TRBJ1-2	.	CASRQNRGTGYTF	TGTGCCAGCAGACAGAACAGGGGCACTGGCTACACCTTC
TRBV5-1	.	TRBJ1-1	.	CASSSTGNTEAFF	TGCGCCAGCAGCTCAACAGGTAACACTGAAGCTTTCTTT
TRBV15	.	TRBJ1-4	.	CATSRVLTEKLFF	TGTGCCACCAGCAGAGTCCTAACTGAAAAACTGTTTTTT
TRBV3-1/TRBV3-2	TRBD2	TRBJ2-1	.	CASSQERTSGYYNEQFF	TGTGCCAGCAGCCAAGAGAGGACTAGCGGGTACTACAATGAGCAGTTCTTC
TRBV6-6	.	TRBJ1-2	.	CASSRQLVNYGYTF	TGTGCCAGCAGTCGACAGCTAGTAAACTATGGCTACACCTTC
TRBV14	TRBD1	TRBJ1-2	once	CASSLDRANYGYTF	TGTGCCAGCAGCCTGGACAGGGCTAACTATGGCTACACCTTC
TRBV15	.	TRBJ2-1	.	CATGGGGSYNEQFF	TGTGCCACCGGTGGAGGAGGGTCCTACAATGAGCAGTTCTTC
TRBV27	TRBD1	TRBJ2-6	.	CASSLLGQGTPGANVLTF	TGTGCCAGCAGTTTATTGGGACAGGGGACCCCTGGGGCCAACGTCCTGACTTTC
TRBV19	.	TRBJ2-3	.	CASSIDAGPTDTQYF	TGTGCCAGTAGTATAGATGCCGGTCCCACAGATACGCAGTATTTT
TRBV5-6	.	TRBJ1-5	.	CASSLQGRRVNQPQHF	TGTGCCAGCAGCTTGCAGGGGCGTAGAGTCAATCAGCCCCAGCATTTT
TRBV27	.	TRBJ1-2	.	CASSIQGVPFNAYTF	TGTGCCAGCAGTATACAGGGAGTCCCCTTTAACGCTTACACCTTC
TRBV6-2/TRBV6-3	TRBD2	TRBJ2-3	once	CASSYSVGLAGETDTQYF	TGTGCCAGCAGTTACTCCGTGGGGCTAGCGGGGGAGACGGATACGCAGTATTTT
TRBV6-5	.	TRBJ1-1	.	CASSYSYRVAEAFF	TGTGCCAGCAGTTACTCATACAGGGTTGCTGAAGCTTTCTTT
TRBV7-9	TRBD2	TRBJ2-7	once	CASSPTSGGPYEQYF	TGTGCCAGCAGCCCTACTAGCGGGGGCCCCTACGAGCAGTACTTC
TRBV18	.	TRBJ2-1	.	CASSPPSLTGEQFF	TGTGCCAGCTCACCACCGAGCCTCACTGGTGAGCAGTTCTTC
TRBV16	.	TRBJ1-4	.	CASSQSSRVNEKLFF	TGTGCCAGCAGCCAATCGAGCAGGGTCAATGAAAAACTGTTTTTT
TRBV12-3/TRBV12-4	.	TRBJ2-7	once	CASSLNRVREQYF	TGTGCCAGCAGCCTCAACAGGGTCCGAGAGCAGTACTTC
TRBV7-9	TRBD1	TRBJ2-2	once	CASSLDRGRTGELFF	TGTGCCAGCAGCTTAGACAGGGGGAGAACCGGGGAGCTGTTTTTT
TRBV7-8	.	TRBJ2-3	once	CASSPGLRTDTQYF	TGTGCCAGCAGCCCGGGACTTCGCACAGATACGCAGTATTTT
TRBV5-1	.	TRBJ2-3	.	CASGLGGGTDTQYF	TGCGCCAGCGGCCTAGGGGGGGGCACAGATACGCAGTATTTT
TRBV7-9	TRBD1	TRBJ1-5	.	CASSSGTGYSNQPQHF	TGTGCCAGCAGCTCCGGGACAGGATACAGCAATCAGCCCCAGCATTTT
TRBV24-1	TRBD1	TRBJ2-7	.	CATSAGTGDYEQYF	TGTGCCACCAGTGCCGGGACAGGGGACTACGAGCAGTACTTC